One sample yielded the 18 T cell receptor beta chains listed below, sequenced in a study of PD-L1 blockade in urothelial cancer. Assay: immunoSEQ multiplex PCR; the TCRdb copy retains only in-frame clones and omits some. The table lists 20,000 to 25,000 clones, about 90% of them singletons. Regarding time point: peripheral blood 6 weeks after treatment start. The sample consisted of PBMCs, taken around atezolizumab (anti-PD-L1) treatment. These receptor sequences come from a woman aged 60-70 years with urothelial cancer.

The chain recombines TRBV4-3 with TRBJ2-7, with no clear D. In germline, CDR1 is LGHNA, CDR2 YSLEER. This CDR3 has 15 amino acids. Trimming pared 1 base from V and 3 bases from J, leaving 13 bases between. As DNA, the CDR3 is TGCGCCAGCAGCCAAGGGGTAGCCGACTTCTACGAGCAGTACTTC. It translates to CASSQGVADFYEQYF.

The chain links TRBV7-8 to TRBJ2-5; the D is unclear. The V gene lost 4 bases and the J gene lost 5 bases, with 11 bases spanning the gap. Germline CDR1 is SGHVS and CDR2 is FQNEAQ. The CDR3 is 13 residues long. The CDR3 nucleotides read TGTGCCAGCAGCTCAGGCCGTTTGGAGACCCAGTACTTC. Amino acids: CASSSGRLETQYF.

The chain links TRBV18 to TRBJ1-1; tentatively, D is TRBD1 (5 bases). V lost 2 bases to trimming and J lost 1 base, with 14 bases between them. This CDR3 has 16 amino acids. In germline, CDR1 is KGHSH, CDR2 LQKENI. The CDR3 DNA reads as TGTGCCAGCTCACCAAGTATTTGGAGGGGGAACACTGAAGCTTTCTTT. This encodes CASSPSIWRGNTEAFF.

The CDR3 sequence is CASSPASRGETQYF. In DNA form, the CDR3 reads TGTGCCAGCTCACCAGCCTCCCGGGGGGAGACCCAGTACTTC. This rearrangement joins TRBV18 to TRBJ2-5, with TRBD2 as a possible D gene (6 bases). Germline V gene sequence: CDR1 KGHSH, CDR2 LQKENI. The V and J ends lost 2 bases and 5 bases respectively, with 12 bases between them. The CDR3 is 14 residues long.

This clone was picked up one time. The chain recombines TRBV5-1 with TRBJ1-2; 10 bases line up with TRBD1. The CDR3 is 15 residues long. Per the germline V gene, CDR1 is SGHRS and CDR2 is YFSETQ. Losses at the gene ends were 4 bases for V and 2 bases for J; bases not matched to a gene: 5. CDR3 protein: CASSEPTGGNYGYTF. CDR3 coding DNA: TGCGCCAGCAGCGAACCGACAGGGGGCAACTATGGCTACACCTTC.

The chain recombines TRBV18 with TRBJ1-5; D is undetermined. The V and J ends lost 2 bases and 7 bases respectively, with 12 bases between them. Germline CDR1 reads KGHSH; CDR2 reads LQKENI. This CDR3 contains 14 residues. CDR3 nucleotide sequence: TGTGCCAGCTCACCAGCGGCCTCTGGGCAGCCCCAGCATTTT. The encoded protein is CASSPAASGQPQHF.

The CDR3, as DNA: TGTGCCAGCAGCCTCCTCGTTGGGGCTGGGGAGACCCAGTACTTC. Protein product: CASSLLVGAGETQYF. The chain uses TRBV4-2 and TRBJ2-5; D possibly corresponds to TRBD1 (5 bases). Germline-derived CDR1 and CDR2 are LGHNA and YNFKEQ. The CDR3 loop spans 15 amino acids. Trimming left V 4 bases short and J 5 bases short, with 17 bases between.

CDR3 nucleotide sequence: TGTGCCAGCAGCTTAGGGGCTACCCGGGAGCTGTTTTTT. Residues: CASSLGATRELFF. The gene calls are TRBV11-2 and TRBJ2-2; no clear D gene. Germline V gene lookup returns CDR1 SGHAT and CDR2 FQNNGV. The CDR3 has 13 residues. Deletions cut 1 base from V and 9 bases from J, with 9 bases between.

This chain connects TRBV9 to TRBJ2-1, with 7 bases identical to TRBD2. The CDR3 length is 15 residues. V lost 3 bases to trimming and J lost 2 bases; unmatched junction nucleotides: 5. CDR1 is SGDLS, CDR2 YYNGEE, per germline. CDR3 DNA: TGTGCCAGCAGCGCGAGCGGGGACCCCTACAATGAGCAGTTCTTC. Translated, it gives CASSASGDPYNEQFF.

A single count supports this clone. The CDR3 protein is CASRAGTGAFYEQYF. The CDR3, as DNA: TGTGCCAGTAGGGCCGGGACAGGGGCCTTCTACGAGCAGTACTTC. The chain employs TRBV19 and TRBJ2-7, with TRBD1 identical over 10 bases. Looked up from germline, CDR1 is LNHDA and CDR2 is SQIVND (reference sequence). J was trimmed by 3 bases and V by 6 bases; bases with no gene match: 8. CDR3 length: 15 amino acids.

V usage is TRBV4-1 and J usage is TRBJ2-7, with D possibly TRBD1 on 6 matching bases. Germline V gene data show CDR1 as MGHRA and CDR2 as YSYEKL. V was trimmed by 0 bases and J by 4 bases, leaving 10 bases between them. The CDR3 sequence is 14 residues long. The DNA of the CDR3 is TGCGCCAGCAGCCAAGAAGGGCAGGGGTACGAGCAGTACTTC. It codes for CASSQEGQGYEQYF.

V usage is TRBV5-4 and J usage is TRBJ2-7, with D tentatively TRBD1 (6 bases). V lost 4 bases, J lost 3 bases, and 17 bases lay in between. The CDR3 sequence is 15 residues long. Germline V gene lookup returns CDR1 SGHNT and CDR2 YYREEE (reference sequence). The CDR3, as DNA: TGTGCCAGCAGCCCCCCGGGTGGGGACATCTACGAGCAGTACTTC. This translates into CASSPPGGDIYEQYF.

The chain uses TRBV5-1 and TRBJ2-3, with D perhaps matching TRBD1 (5 bases). V lost 4 bases, J lost 3 bases, and 18 bases lay in between. The CDR3 runs to 16 residues. Germline CDR1 SGHRS, CDR2 YFSETQ. CDR3 nucleotide sequence: TGCGCCAGCAGCCCCACCCCCTCCCAGGGTACAGATACGCAGTATTTT. Its protein product is CASSPTPSQGTDTQYF.

V gene TRBV7-3 combines with J gene TRBJ1-1; no definite D call. Germline values: CDR1 SGHTA, CDR2 FQGTGA. The V and J ends lost 2 bases and 2 bases respectively, with 6 bases between them. This CDR3 has 13 amino acids. The DNA for the CDR3 is TGTGCCAGCAGCTTATATAGAAACACTGAAGCTTTCTTT. Translating gives CASSLYRNTEAFF.

This chain joins TRBV4-1 and TRBJ2-7; 11 bases line up with TRBD1. V lost 3 bases, J lost 4 bases, and 8 bases stayed unmatched. Germline V lookup: CDR1 MGHRA, CDR2 YSYEKL. The CDR3 runs 16 residues. The CDR3 coding sequence is TGCGCCAGCAGCCAGGACAGGGGGCCGGAAAGTTACGAGCAGTACTTC. Translating gives CASSQDRGPESYEQYF.

The J gene is TRBJ2-7, the V gene TRBV1; the table assigns TRBD2, which was not confirmed against the DNA. TRBV1 is flagged as a pseudogene. The CDR3 covers 12 residues. CDR3 DNA: TGCACCAGCAGCCAAGATCGGTACGAGCAGTACTTC. As protein: CTSSQDRYEQYF.

This chain links TRBV7-2 with TRBJ2-7; D possibly corresponds to TRBD2 (7 bases). The ends were cut back, 1 base at V and 6 bases at J, with 25 bases in the middle. The CDR3 consists of 18 residues. Germline V gene sequence: CDR1 SGHTA, CDR2 FQGNSA. The CDR3 bases are TGTGCCAGCAGCTTAGGCAGCCCTAGGGGGGGGGCCCGGAGCGAGCAGTACTTC. As protein: CASSLGSPRGGARSEQYF.

The genes are TRBV18 and TRBJ2-2; a possible D gene is TRBD1 (6 bases). This CDR3 spans 16 amino acids. Per the germline V gene, CDR1 is KGHSH and CDR2 is LQKENI. Trimming removed 5 bases at V and 0 bases at J, with 13 bases between. CDR3 DNA: TGTGCCAGCTCAGACAGGAGAGTCTCGAACACCGGGGAGCTGTTTTTT. This encodes CASSDRRVSNTGELFF. Supplemented by reference TRBV18 and TRBJ2-2, the full variable domain reads NAGVMQNPRHLVRRRGQEARLRCSPMKGHSHVYWYRQLPEEGLKFMVYLQKENIIDESGMPKERFSAEFPKEGPSILRIQQVVRGDSAAYFCASSDRRVSNTGELFFGEGSRLTVL.